This T cell receptor beta chain is from a study of shared clonotypes between healthy human individuals. The data were produced by immunoSEQ multiplex PCR, yet TCRdb's version contains in-frame clones alone and is incomplete. The profile covers millions of clones, with about 95% appearing a single time and around 1.1% taken by the ten largest. To note about this clone: Different DNA sequences within this sample yield the same CDR3.

It was CD45RO-negative cells, positively selected for CCR7, that made up naive CD8 cells, with terminally differentiated effector memory CD45RA+ cells excluded. The origin of this receptor is a man aged 18 to 29 in good health. Material for sequencing was naive CD8+ T cells sorted from blood.

The CDR3 loop is CASSLGQGRYEQYF. In nucleotides, the CDR3 is TGTGCCAGCAGCCTGGGACAGGGGAGATACGAGCAGTACTTC. This rearrangement joins TRBV27 to TRBJ2-7; TRBD1 matches 10 bases. V lost 6 bases to trimming and J lost 4 bases; unmatched junction nucleotides: 6. In germline, CDR1 is MNHEY, CDR2 SMNVEV (reference sequence). This CDR3 region has 14 residues.